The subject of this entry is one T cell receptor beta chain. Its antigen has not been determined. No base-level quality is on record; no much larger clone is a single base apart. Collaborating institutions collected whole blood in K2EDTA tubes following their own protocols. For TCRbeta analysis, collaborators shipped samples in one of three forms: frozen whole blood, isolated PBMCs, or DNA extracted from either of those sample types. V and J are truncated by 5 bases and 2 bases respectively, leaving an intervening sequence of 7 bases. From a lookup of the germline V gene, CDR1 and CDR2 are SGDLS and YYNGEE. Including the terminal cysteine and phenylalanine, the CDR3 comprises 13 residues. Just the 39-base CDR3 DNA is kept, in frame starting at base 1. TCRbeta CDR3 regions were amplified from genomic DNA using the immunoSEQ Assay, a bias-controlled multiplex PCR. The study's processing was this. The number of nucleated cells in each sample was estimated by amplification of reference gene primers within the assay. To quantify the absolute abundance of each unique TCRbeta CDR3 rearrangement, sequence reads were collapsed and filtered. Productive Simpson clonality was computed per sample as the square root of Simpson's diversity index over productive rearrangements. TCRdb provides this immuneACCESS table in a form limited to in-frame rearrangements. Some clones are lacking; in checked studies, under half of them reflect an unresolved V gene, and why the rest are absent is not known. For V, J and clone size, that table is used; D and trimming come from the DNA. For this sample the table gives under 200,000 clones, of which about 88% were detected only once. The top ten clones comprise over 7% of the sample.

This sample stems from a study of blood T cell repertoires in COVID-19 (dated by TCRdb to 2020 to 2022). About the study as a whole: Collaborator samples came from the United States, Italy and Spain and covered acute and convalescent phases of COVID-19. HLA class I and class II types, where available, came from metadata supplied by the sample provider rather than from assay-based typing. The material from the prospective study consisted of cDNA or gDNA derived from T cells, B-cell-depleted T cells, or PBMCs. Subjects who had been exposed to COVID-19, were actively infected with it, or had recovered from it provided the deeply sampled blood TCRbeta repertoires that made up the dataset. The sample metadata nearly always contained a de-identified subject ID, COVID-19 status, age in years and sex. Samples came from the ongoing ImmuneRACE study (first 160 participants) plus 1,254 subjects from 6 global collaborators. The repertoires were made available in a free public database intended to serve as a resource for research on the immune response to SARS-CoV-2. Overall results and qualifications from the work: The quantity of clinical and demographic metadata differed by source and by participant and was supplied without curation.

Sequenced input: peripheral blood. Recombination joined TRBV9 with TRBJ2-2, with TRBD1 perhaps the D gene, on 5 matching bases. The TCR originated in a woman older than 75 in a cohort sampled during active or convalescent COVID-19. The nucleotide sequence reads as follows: TGTGCCAGCAGGACAGTAAACACCGGGGAGCTGTTTTTT. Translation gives CASRTVNTGELFF.